The entry below describes one T cell receptor (beta chain). The antigen it recognizes is unknown. Per-base quality was not reported, and no clone a single base away is much larger than it. Synthetic TCR analog templates were spiked into each PCR so that absolute template abundance could be estimated from read counts. The immunoSEQ assay was used to amplify TCRbeta CDR3 regions from genomic DNA with bias-controlled V and J gene primers. Sequencing of rearranged TCRbeta segments was done at approximately 20X coverage. On the study's bioinformatics: Sequencing errors were corrected by clustering and CDR3s were annotated against IMGT to assign V, D and J genes. Downstream analyses used only productive TCRbeta rearrangements, leaving out any out-of-frame or stop-codon sequences. Clonality was calculated as one minus the Shannon entropy normalized by the log of the number of unique productive sequences. Clones differing between time points or between blood and tumor were identified using Fisher's exact test with Benjamini-Hochberg correction, with an adjusted p below 0.01 applied as the threshold. TCRdb retrieved this table from immuneACCESS and kept in-frame rearrangements only. Not all clones are present; in checked studies, unresolved V genes account for under half, and no reason is known for the remainder. The D gene and trimming were derived from the DNA, and the V and J assignments and clone size from that table. The table for this sample lists around 120,000 clones; around 89% of them were counted only once. The top ten constitute roughly 1.7% of the sample.

The data were taken from a study of PD-L1 blockade in urothelial cancer (dated by TCRdb to the late 2010s). Looking at the study overall: All patients started therapy at some point between 2014 and 2016 and received atezolizumab 1,200 mg intravenously every 3 weeks. Twenty-five of 29 patients were identified as males with urothelial cancer of bladder origin, and a prior smoking history was reported by 18 of 29 patients. Patients had an ECOG performance status of 0 or 1 and had received between 0 and 3 prior chemotherapy regimens. Blood samples were analyzed 3 weeks after the start of treatment (second dose) and 6 weeks after the start of treatment. Blood samples yielded a median of approximately 150,000 T cells and tens of thousands of unique TCRs, with median clonality roughly 0.085. Somatic, immune and clinical correlates of response to PD-L1 blockade with atezolizumab in urothelial cancer were the focus of an exploratory multi-omic analysis. Pretreatment tumor samples, along with matched peripheral blood collected serially before and after atezolizumab treatment, underwent TCR sequencing. Durable clinical benefit was defined as a progression-free survival longer than 6 months, and TCR features were additionally tested against progression-free survival and overall survival. In the same patients, whole exome sequencing and RNA sequencing of pretreatment tumors were performed in addition to TCR sequencing. Nine patients achieved durable clinical benefit and approximately 20 did not. Pretreatment blood TCR-seq was available for around 29 patients, at least one posttreatment blood collection was obtained for 25 or so patients, and tumor TCR-seq was available for 25 or so patients. General findings and caveats noted by the study authors: A pretreatment peripheral blood TCR clonality below the median was linked to improved progression-free and overall survival. Patients with durable benefit showed greater expansion of tumor-associated TCR clones in peripheral blood 3 weeks after starting treatment (n ≈ 20, p = 0.022). Because of the small sample size (n ≈ 29) and the many exploratory analyses performed, the results are intended to be regarded as hypothesis-generating.

Sequences SGHAT (CDR1) and FQNNGV (CDR2) are obtained from the germline V gene. Counted from cysteine to phenylalanine, this CDR3 has 15 amino acids. Left in the record is the CDR3 DNA by itself, 45 bases read in frame from the first base. Compared with germline, V lacks 5 bases and J lacks 7 bases; bases without a gene match: 5. What this sample's time point label stands for: peripheral blood 6 weeks after treatment start. A cohort of 25 to 30 patients with locally advanced or metastatic urothelial carcinoma, treated at Memorial Sloan Kettering on a trial protocol, was included. Peripheral blood mononuclear cells were collected pretreatment and during treatment, with between 1 and 8 total time points obtained per patient. The Qiagen DNeasy Blood extraction kit was used to purify genomic DNA from total PBMCs and tumor samples. PBMCs were collected pretreatment and during treatment and were isolated and stored as previously described.

This chain joins TRBV11-2 to TRBJ1-6, and 10 bases in between align with TRBD1. The sequencing here drew on PBMCs, taken around atezolizumab (anti-PD-L1) treatment. This receptor was taken from a man between 60 and 75 years old with urothelial cancer. The CDR3: CASSPRTGGNSPLHF. The DNA reads TGTGCCAGCAGCCCTCGGACAGGGGGGAATTCACCCCTCCACTTT.